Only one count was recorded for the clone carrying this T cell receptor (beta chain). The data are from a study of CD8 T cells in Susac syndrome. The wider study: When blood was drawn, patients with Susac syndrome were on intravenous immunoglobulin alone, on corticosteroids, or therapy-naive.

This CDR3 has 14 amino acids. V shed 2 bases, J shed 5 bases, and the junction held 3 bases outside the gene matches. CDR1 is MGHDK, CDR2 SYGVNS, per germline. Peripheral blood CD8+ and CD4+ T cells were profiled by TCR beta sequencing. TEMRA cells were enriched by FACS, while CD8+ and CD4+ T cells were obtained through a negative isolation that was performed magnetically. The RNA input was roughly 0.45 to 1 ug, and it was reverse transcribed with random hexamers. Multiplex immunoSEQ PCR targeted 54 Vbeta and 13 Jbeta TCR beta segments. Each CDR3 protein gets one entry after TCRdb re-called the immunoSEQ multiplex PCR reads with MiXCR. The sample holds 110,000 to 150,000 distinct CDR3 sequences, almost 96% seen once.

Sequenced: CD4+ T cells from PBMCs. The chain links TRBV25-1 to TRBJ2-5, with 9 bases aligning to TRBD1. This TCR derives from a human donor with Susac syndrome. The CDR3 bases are TGTGCCAGCAGTGAAAGTGGGACAGGGGAGACCCAGTACTTC. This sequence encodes CASSESGTGETQYF.